These T cell receptor beta chains were read from a single sample in a study of beta chain features in type 1 diabetes. The repertoire was sequenced with immunoSEQ multiplex PCR; TCRdb's copy has only in-frame clones and lacks some. Of about 230,000 clones detected, over 8.5% appear once; the ten largest clones hold about 0.03%. The sample comprised naive CD4+ T cells from blood. Every receptor here comes from a woman aged 18 to 35 in good health. CDR3s include the opening cysteine and the closing phenylalanine or tryptophan. The order of the fields is V gene, CDR3 protein.

>TRBV6-1
CASSEVGTVTFNEQFF
>TRBV2
CASSEVAATQYF
>TRBV2
CASSVLAGISYNEQFF
>TRBV5-1
CASSQTGGDGYTF
>TRBV19
CASTPGQGRAGELFF
>TRBV10-2
CASSEGLAGGEEQYF
>TRBV2
CASSVPGPQPQHF
>TRBV27
CASSLDRGRAKNIQYF
>TRBV7-9
CASSSTVNTEAFF
>TRBV11-2
CASSSISPGLNYGYTF
>TRBV7-6
CASSLQGEAYEQYF
>TRBV5-5
CASSRGQGWTGELFF
>TRBV5-1
CASSYYGSNYEQYF
>TRBV6-5
CASSYAGGSYNEQFF
>TRBV9
CASSSKNSNYGYTF
>TRBV25-1
CASKRGLAYEQYF
>TRBV12-5
CALPTGGTNTGELFF
>TRBV28
CASSLGTPNSYEQYF
>TRBV11-1
CASSFLQGAGDTQYF
>TRBV11-2
CASSRVGLSSGANVLTF
>TRBV27
CASSLSGQGIAGVAKNIQYF
>TRBV7-2
CASSLVAGTQFF
>TRBV6-5
CASSVEGANYGYTF
>TRBV6-1
CASNRGLAETQYF
>TRBV5-1
CASSPRTSGTGELFF
>TRBV5-1
CASSLTGGNEKLFF
>TRBV9
CASSVRGTLVDEQYF
>TRBV19
CASSITAGSYEQYF
>TRBV9
CASSSGVARGTYEQYF
>TRBV30
CAWSARLQGAAFF
>TRBV5-6
CASVVRGSGEQFF
>TRBV29-1
CSVEGSGEPYGYTF
>TRBV5-6
CASSSDRGRRGETQYF